A selection of T cell receptor beta chains follows, all from one sample in a study of OX40 agonist ivuxolimab in advanced cancers. Measured with immunoSEQ multiplex PCR; TCRdb has only the in-frame clones, and not every one. This sample has 45,000 to 60,000 clones, with roughly three quarters found just once. The sequencing used CD4+ or CD8+ T cells sorted from blood, collected in a trial of the OX40 agonist ivuxolimab. Receptors originate from an adult with an advanced solid tumor such as melanoma, head and neck, liver or kidney cancer. Each CDR3 is given with its conserved first and last residue. Each record gives: CDR3 protein, CDR3 DNA, J gene, V gene, clone size, D gene. D genes are given only for firm matches. Clone size appears in some rows only: once, few, many, or a class for an expanded clone.

CDR3aa: CASSRTGEQQPQHF
CDR3nt: TGTGCCAGCAGCCGAACAGGGGAACAGCAGCCCCAGCATTTT
j_gene: TRBJ1-5
v_gene: TRBV4-2
abundance: once
d_gene: TRBD1

CDR3aa: CASSPWGQGNTEAFF
CDR3nt: TGTGCCAGCAGTCCCTGGGGACAGGGGAACACTGAAGCTTTCTTT
j_gene: TRBJ1-1
v_gene: TRBV28
abundance: -
d_gene: TRBD1

CDR3aa: CASRPTGGNEQYF
CDR3nt: TGTGCCAGCAGACCGACAGGGGGCAACGAGCAGTACTTC
j_gene: TRBJ2-7
v_gene: TRBV28
abundance: -
d_gene: TRBD1

CDR3aa: CASSLFPGSRRSTDTQYF
CDR3nt: TGTGCCAGCAGTTTATTTCCTGGGTCGAGGAGGAGCACAGATACGCAGTATTTT
j_gene: TRBJ2-3
v_gene: TRBV28
abundance: -
d_gene: -

CDR3aa: CASREGGERTEAFF
CDR3nt: TGTGCCAGCAGGGAGGGTGGAGAACGGACTGAAGCTTTCTTT
j_gene: TRBJ1-1
v_gene: TRBV28
abundance: -
d_gene: -

CDR3aa: CSVGTGGGYTF
CDR3nt: TGCAGCGTTGGGACAGGGGGTGGCTACACCTTC
j_gene: TRBJ1-2
v_gene: TRBV29-1
abundance: -
d_gene: TRBD1

CDR3aa: CASSISGTQNTEAFF
CDR3nt: TGTGCCAGTAGTATATCAGGCACCCAGAACACTGAAGCTTTCTTT
j_gene: TRBJ1-1
v_gene: TRBV19
abundance: -
d_gene: -

CDR3aa: CASSPLTGRNGYTF
CDR3nt: TGTGCCAGCAGCCCCCTGACAGGGAGGAATGGCTACACCTTC
j_gene: TRBJ1-2
v_gene: TRBV7-9
abundance: -
d_gene: TRBD1

CDR3aa: CASSVPTSNTDTQYF
CDR3nt: TGTGCCAGCAGCGTGCCCACGTCAAATACAGATACGCAGTATTTT
j_gene: TRBJ2-3
v_gene: TRBV9
abundance: -
d_gene: -

CDR3aa: CASSGSGTGMTEAFF
CDR3nt: TGTGCCAGCAGTGGTTCCGGGACAGGGATGACTGAAGCTTTCTTT
j_gene: TRBJ1-1
v_gene: TRBV6-5
abundance: -
d_gene: TRBD1

CDR3aa: CASSFRSASNQPQHF
CDR3nt: TGTGCCAGCAGCTTCCGAAGTGCTAGCAATCAGCCCCAGCATTTT
j_gene: TRBJ1-5
v_gene: TRBV5-1
abundance: -
d_gene: -

CDR3aa: CASSQPTWAGMNTEAFF
CDR3nt: TGCGCCAGCAGCCAACCCACCTGGGCCGGTATGAACACTGAAGCTTTCTTT
j_gene: TRBJ1-1
v_gene: TRBV4-1
abundance: -
d_gene: -

CDR3aa: CASSYATTDTQYF
CDR3nt: TGTGCCAGCAGTTACGCAACCACAGATACGCAGTATTTT
j_gene: TRBJ2-3
v_gene: TRBV9
abundance: -
d_gene: -

CDR3aa: CASSLAGGHGDTQYF
CDR3nt: TGTGCCAGCAGCCTAGCGGGAGGGCATGGAGATACGCAGTATTTT
j_gene: TRBJ2-3
v_gene: TRBV9
abundance: -
d_gene: TRBD2

CDR3aa: CASSFPGFNQPQHF
CDR3nt: TGTGCCAGCAGTTTCCCAGGGTTCAATCAGCCCCAGCATTTT
j_gene: TRBJ1-5
v_gene: TRBV28
abundance: -
d_gene: -

CDR3aa: CASSFRGPAEQYF
CDR3nt: TGTGCCAGCAGCTTTAGGGGGCCGGCCGAGCAGTACTTC
j_gene: TRBJ2-7
v_gene: TRBV7-9
abundance: once
d_gene: TRBD1

CDR3aa: CASSEQGENTEAFF
CDR3nt: TGCGCCAGCTCGGAGCAGGGCGAGAACACTGAAGCTTTCTTT
j_gene: TRBJ1-1
v_gene: TRBV5-1
abundance: -
d_gene: -

CDR3aa: CASSDRAETQYF
CDR3nt: TGTGCCAGTTCGGACAGGGCCGAGACCCAGTACTTC
j_gene: TRBJ2-5
v_gene: TRBV2
abundance: -
d_gene: TRBD1

CDR3aa: CASSSTGTRSTDTQYF
CDR3nt: TGTGCCAGCAGCTCAACCGGGACCCGAAGCACAGATACGCAGTATTTT
j_gene: TRBJ2-3
v_gene: TRBV9
abundance: -
d_gene: -

CDR3aa: CASSHGLLTGELFF
CDR3nt: TGTGCCAGCAGCCATGGACTTTTAACCGGGGAGCTGTTTTTT
j_gene: TRBJ2-2
v_gene: TRBV7-6
abundance: -
d_gene: -

CDR3aa: CASSEFSKNSNQPQHF
CDR3nt: TGTGCCAGCAGTGAATTCAGCAAGAATAGCAATCAGCCCCAGCATTTT
j_gene: TRBJ1-5
v_gene: TRBV6-1
abundance: -
d_gene: -

CDR3aa: CASSALAGVLEQYF
CDR3nt: TGTGCCAGCAGTGCCCTAGCGGGAGTTCTCGAGCAGTACTTC
j_gene: TRBJ2-7
v_gene: TRBV6-1
abundance: -
d_gene: TRBD2

CDR3aa: CASSPGTGGTSLVEQYF
CDR3nt: TGTGCCAGTAGTCCCGGGACAGGGGGCACTAGCCTTGTCGAGCAGTACTTC
j_gene: TRBJ2-7
v_gene: TRBV19
abundance: -
d_gene: TRBD1

CDR3aa: CASTPGGLPMTEAFF
CDR3nt: TGTGCCAGTACCCCTGGGGGGCTGCCGATGACTGAAGCTTTCTTT
j_gene: TRBJ1-1
v_gene: TRBV19
abundance: medium-sized
d_gene: -

CDR3aa: CASSLGDRVLNYGYTF
CDR3nt: TGTGCCAGCAGCTTGGGGGACAGGGTCCTTAACTATGGCTACACCTTC
j_gene: TRBJ1-2
v_gene: TRBV5-5
abundance: -
d_gene: TRBD1

CDR3aa: CASSPGGGNTIYF
CDR3nt: TGTGCCAGCAGCCCAGGGGGGGGGAACACCATATATTTT
j_gene: TRBJ1-3
v_gene: TRBV9
abundance: -
d_gene: TRBD1

CDR3aa: CASSRSRGGGITQYF
CDR3nt: TGTGCCAGCAGCCGAAGCCGGGGTGGCGGCATAACCCAGTACTTC
j_gene: TRBJ2-5
v_gene: TRBV27
abundance: -
d_gene: -

CDR3aa: CASSQALAGEQFF
CDR3nt: TGTGCCAGCAGTCAGGCGCTAGCGGGGGAGCAGTTCTTC
j_gene: TRBJ2-1
v_gene: TRBV6-5
abundance: -
d_gene: TRBD2

CDR3aa: CASRSGAGEGNYNEQFF
CDR3nt: TGTGCCAGCAGAAGCGGGGCGGGAGAGGGCAACTACAATGAGCAGTTCTTC
j_gene: TRBJ2-1
v_gene: TRBV9
abundance: -
d_gene: TRBD2

CDR3aa: CASSYSGRAADEQFF
CDR3nt: TGCGCCAGCAGTTATAGCGGGAGGGCCGCCGATGAGCAGTTCTTC
j_gene: TRBJ2-1
v_gene: TRBV5-1
abundance: -
d_gene: TRBD2